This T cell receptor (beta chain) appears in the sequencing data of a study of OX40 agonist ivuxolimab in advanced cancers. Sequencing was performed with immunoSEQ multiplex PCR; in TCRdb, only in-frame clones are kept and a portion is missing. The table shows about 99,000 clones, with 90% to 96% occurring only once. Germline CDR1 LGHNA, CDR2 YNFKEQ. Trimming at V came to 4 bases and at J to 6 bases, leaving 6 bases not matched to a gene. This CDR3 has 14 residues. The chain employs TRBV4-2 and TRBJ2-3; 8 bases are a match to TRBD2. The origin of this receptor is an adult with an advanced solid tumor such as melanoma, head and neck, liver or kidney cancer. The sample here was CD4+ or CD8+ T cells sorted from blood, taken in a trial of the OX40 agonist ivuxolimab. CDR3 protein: CASSLRGGRDTQYF. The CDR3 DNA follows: TGTGCCAGCAGCCTCCGCGGGGGGAGGGATACGCAGTATTTT.